The sequence of this TCR beta chain was determined in a study of T cells in Graves' hyperthyroidism and ophthalmopathy. CDR1 MDHEN and CDR2 SYDVKM come from the germline V gene. The CDR3 sequence is 15 residues long. The ends lost 2 bases at V and 0 bases at J; junction bases unmatched: 3. In this sample, this clonotype turned up many times. Antigen unknown. Study-wide results and caveats: Clonotypes that were expanded in thyroid above 0.001 mostly appeared in blood too.

Stability of Graves' hyperthyroidism was defined as absent ophthalmopathy progression within 18 months. TCR beta CDR3 sequences were amplified from RNA transcripts. Initially, a first-round RT-PCR of the TCR CDR3 employed the HTBI primer set. TCRdb analysed the multiplex PCR reads with MiXCR anew, one entry per CDR3 protein. The sample lists over 550,000 distinct CDR3 sequences, 16% occurring once. Sequenced input: blood. V is TRBV28 and J is TRBJ2-5, with 7 positions matching TRBD2. This receptor was obtained from a woman aged 18-29 years with Graves' hyperthyroidism. The CDR3 protein is CASSLGGGHQETQYF. The CDR3 nucleotides are TGTGCCAGCAGTTTAGGGGGGGGTCACCAAGAGACCCAGTACTTC.